The 20 T cell receptor beta chains presented below share a single source sample, sequenced in a study of blood T cell repertoires in COVID-19. The repertoire was sequenced with immunoSEQ multiplex PCR; TCRdb's copy has only in-frame clones and lacks some. The table lists tens of thousands of clones, 89% of them singletons. The material sequenced was peripheral blood. Receptors originate from a woman older than 75 with acute or convalescent COVID-19.

The V and J genes are TRBV7-9 and TRBJ2-7; TRBD1 is a possible D gene (5 bases). CDR1 SEHNR and CDR2 FQNEAQ come from the germline V gene (reference sequence). There are 13 residues in the CDR3. Trimming shortened V by 5 bases and J by 1 base, and 9 bases separated the two germline ends. The DNA for the CDR3 is TGTGCCAGCAGCCCCACAGGTTCCTACGAGCAGTACGTC. This sequence encodes CASSPTGSYEQYV.

V is TRBV7-2 and J is TRBJ2-3; TRBD2 might be the D (6 bases). CDR1 is SGHTA and CDR2 is FQGNSA in the germline V gene. V lost 1 base to trimming and J lost 3 bases, with 8 bases between them. There are 14 residues in the CDR3. CDR3 sequence: CASSLVSGTDTQYF. As DNA, the CDR3 is TGTGCCAGCAGCTTAGTAAGCGGGACAGATACGCAGTATTTT.

Regarding this clone: A junction end diverges from the germline sequence, so it may reflect a read error. Other DNA sequences within the sample encode an identical CDR3. The chain recombines TRBV10-3 with TRBJ1-1, with 9 bases lining up with TRBD1. The CDR3 runs 14 residues. Germline V gene lookup returns CDR1 ENHRY and CDR2 SYGVKD. CDR3 loop: CAITEGQGDTEAFF. CDR3 DNA: TGTGCCATCACTGAGGGACAGGGAGACACTGAAGCTTTCTTT.

This rearrangement joins TRBV5-1 to TRBJ1-1; TRBD1 might be the D (5 bases). The germline V and J ends were trimmed by 3 bases and 0 bases, with 9 bases remaining between them. The germline V gene encodes CDR1 SGHRS and CDR2 YFSETQ. The CDR3 extends over 14 amino acids. In DNA, the CDR3 is TGCGCCAGCAGCTCGGACAACCTGAACACTGAAGCTTTCTTT. Translation gives CASSSDNLNTEAFF.

The sample holds a few counts of this clone. This sequence joins TRBV5-4 and TRBJ2-1; TRBD2 is a possible D gene (7 bases). The length of the CDR3 is 14 residues. Trimming removed 3 bases from V and 6 bases from J, with 13 bases in between. Germline V gene lookup returns CDR1 SGHNT and CDR2 YYREEE (reference sequence). The CDR3 spells CASSSRGAGNEQFF. The CDR3 nucleotides read TGTGCCAGCAGCTCCCGGGGGGCCGGCAATGAGCAGTTCTTC.

This rearrangement joins TRBV5-1 to TRBJ2-1; TRBD1 might be the D (5 bases). V dropped 4 bases and J dropped 4 bases, with 21 bases sitting between them. This CDR3 contains 17 residues. CDR1 is SGHRS, CDR2 YFSETQ, per germline. The CDR3 protein is CASSKTTDPTSYNEQFF. CDR3 coding DNA: TGCGCCAGCAGCAAGACGACAGACCCAACATCTTACAATGAGCAGTTCTTC.

The chain carries TRBV3-1 (or the pseudogene TRBV3-2) and TRBJ2-1; 7 bases agree with TRBD1. This CDR3 has 14 amino acids. The junction had 8 bases not matched to a gene; V was cut back by 0 bases and J by 12 bases. Germline loops: CDR1 LGHDT, CDR2 YNNKEL (reference sequence). The CDR3 sequence is CASSQEFVDRAQFF. CDR3 DNA sequence: TGTGCCAGCAGCCAAGAATTTGTAGACAGGGCGCAGTTCTTC.

The gene calls are TRBV9 and TRBJ2-3; 10 bases are shared with TRBD1. CDR1 and CDR2 (germline): SGDLS, YYNGEE. The J segment lost 4 bases and the V segment lost 3 bases, leaving 5 bases of the junction unmatched. The CDR3 sequence is 15 residues long. CDR3 DNA: TGTGCCAGCAGCGCAACGGGACAGGGGTCAGATACGCAGTATTTT. Protein sequence: CASSATGQGSDTQYF.

This rearrangement joins TRBV10-3 to TRBJ2-5; TRBD1 might be the D (5 bases). This CDR3 region has 16 residues. Trimming stripped 2 bases from V and 1 base from J, with 14 bases between. Germline V gene data show CDR1 as ENHRY and CDR2 as SYGVKD. In nucleotides, the CDR3 is TGTGCCATCAGTGAGGGAGTAGGGGCATCCCAAGAGACCCAGTACTTC. Translating gives CAISEGVGASQETQYF.

This chain joins TRBV5-1 and TRBJ2-6, with a weak D call TRBD2 (7 bases). The V gene's germline CDR1 is SGHRS and CDR2 YFSETQ. V gave up 1 base and J gave up 2 bases, with 13 bases separating them. The CDR3 runs to 17 residues. The CDR3 sequence: CASSLSGGAAGANVLTF. The CDR3 coding sequence is TGCGCCAGCAGCTTGAGTGGGGGGGCCGCTGGGGCCAACGTCCTGACTTTC.

The chain combines TRBV3-1 (or the pseudogene TRBV3-2) with TRBJ1-5; tentative D call: TRBD1 (5 bases). The CDR3 runs 15 residues. V shed 0 bases and J shed 6 bases, with 12 bases lying between them. CDR1 and CDR2 from the germline V gene are LGHDT and YNNKEL (reference sequence). The DNA of the CDR3 is TGTGCCAGCAGCCAAGATATGGGGGGTGGTCAGCCCCAGCATTTT. It translates to CASSQDMGGGQPQHF.

This chain connects TRBV11-2 to TRBJ1-1; D not certain. CDR1 SGHAT and CDR2 FQNNGV come from the germline V gene. V lost 4 bases to trimming and J lost 1 base, with 7 bases between them. The CDR3 is 13 amino acids. CDR3 bases: TGTGCCAGCAGCTCCCACGGGAACACTGAAGCTTTCTTT. Translation gives CASSSHGNTEAFF.

The genes are TRBV6-5 and TRBJ1-2; 11 bases match TRBD1. Germline CDR1 and CDR2: MNHEY and SVGAGI. The V and J ends lost 4 bases and 4 bases, in that order; junction bases with no gene match: 5. There are 15 residues in the CDR3. The CDR3 protein is CASSFGDRGIYGYTF. The CDR3 coding sequence is TGTGCCAGCAGTTTTGGGGACAGGGGGATCTATGGCTACACCTTC.

V usage is TRBV6-4 and J usage is TRBJ2-2; D possibly corresponds to TRBD1 (5 bases). Trimming cost V 2 bases and J 5 bases, with 9 bases left between them. Germline-derived CDR1 and CDR2 are MRHNA and SNTAGT. This CDR3 is 14 amino acids long. CDR3 DNA sequence: TGTGCCAGCAGTGACCAGGGCAGGACCGGGGAGCTGTTTTTT. It specifies CASSDQGRTGELFF.

The rearrangement uses TRBV21-1 and TRBJ2-5; the table calls TRBD1, which could not be checked here. TRBV21-1 is tagged as a pseudogene. The CDR3 covers 15 residues. CDR3 in amino acids: CASSAGQGAGETQYF. CDR3 nucleotides: TGTGCCAGCAGCGCGGGACAGGGGGCGGGAGAGACCCAGTACTTC.

The rearrangement joins TRBV19 to TRBJ2-2; no clear D gene. V lost 5 bases and J lost 4, with 11 bases in between. Germline lookup yields CDR1 LNHDA and CDR2 SQIVND (reference sequence). CDR3 length: 14 amino acids. This chain's CDR3 is CASSLSIATGELFF. CDR3 sequence (DNA): TGTGCCAGTAGTCTTAGCATCGCCACCGGGGAGCTGTTTTTT.

The J gene is TRBJ1-2, the V gene TRBV5-4; TRBD1 agrees at 7 bases. The germline V gene has CDR1 SGHNT and CDR2 YYREEE (reference sequence). This CDR3 comprises 15 residues. The trim removed 4 bases at V and 3 bases at J, leaving 9 bases unmatched. CDR3 DNA sequence: TGTGCCAGCAGCAAGGGCGACAGGGCCCACTATGGCTACACCTTC. Its translation is CASSKGDRAHYGYTF. Based on the CDR3 plus reference TRBV5-4 and TRBJ1-2, the full variable domain is ETGVTQSPTHLIKTRGQQVTLRCSSQSGHNTVSWYQQALGQGPQFIFQYYREEENGRGNFPPRFSGLQFPNYSSELNVNALELDDSALYLCASSKGDRAHYGYTFGSGTRLTVV.

Concerning this clone itself: Different DNA sequences within this sample yield the same CDR3. The chain has TRBV12-3 or TRBV12-4 and TRBJ1-2; a possible D gene is TRBD1 (6 bases). V was cut by 3 bases and J by 5 bases, with 10 bases left in between. The CDR3 contains 13 residues. Here the CDR3 DNA reads TGTGCCAGCAGTTTGGGGCAGGGGTATGGCTACACCTTC. Residues: CASSLGQGYGYTF.

In its sample, this clone was seen once. The chain links TRBV4-1 to TRBJ2-7; 8 positions match TRBD1. CDR1 and CDR2 (germline): MGHRA, YSYEKL. The CDR3 runs to 15 residues. V lost 1 base and J lost 4; bases outside the gene matches: 6. The CDR3 sequence: CASSQGNRGMYEQYF. In DNA, the CDR3 is TGCGCCAGCAGCCAAGGGAACAGGGGGATGTACGAGCAGTACTTC.

The J gene is TRBJ1-5, the V gene TRBV30, with 7 positions matching TRBD1. CDR3 length: 13 residues. CDR1 is GTSNPN and CDR2 is SVGIG in the germline V gene (reference sequence). The V segment lost 2 bases and the J segment 5 bases; nucleotides outside the gene matches: 3. CDR3 in DNA: TGTGCCTGGAGTTCTCAGGGGGATCAGCCCCAGCATTTT. Translated, it gives CAWSSQGDQPQHF.